The 2 T cell receptor beta chains presented below share a single source sample, sequenced in a study of T cell changes during pregnancy in multiple sclerosis. Measured with immunoSEQ multiplex PCR; TCRdb has only the in-frame clones, and not every one. The sample includes roughly 80,000 clones, around 90% seen only once; the top ten take about 3%. Sequenced here: peripheral blood, sampled before pregnancy. These receptor sequences come from a female donor with multiple sclerosis, enrolled in a pregnancy study.

The CDR3 coding sequence is TGTGCCAGCAGCACAAGACTAGCGGGAGTGAATGAGCAGTTCTTC. This sequence encodes CASSTRLAGVNEQFF. The chain joins TRBV11-2 to TRBJ2-1, with 12 bases identical to TRBD2. Germline loops: CDR1 SGHAT, CDR2 FQNNGV. Germline trimming cut 5 bases from V and 7 bases from J; bases unmatched to any gene: 6. The CDR3 runs 15 residues. Looking up the rest from reference TRBV11-2 and TRBJ2-1 gives the full variable domain: EAGVAQSPRYKIIEKRQSVAFWCNPISGHATLYWYQQILGQGPKLLIQFQNNGVVDDSQLPKDRFSAERLKGVDSTLKIQPAKLEDSAVYLCASSTRLAGVNEQFFGPGTRLTVL.

This chain uses TRBV18 with TRBJ2-7; 8 bases are shared with TRBD1. In germline, CDR1 is KGHSH, CDR2 LQKENI. V gave up 1 base and J gave up 0 bases; unmatched junction bases: 5. This CDR3 region has 16 residues. This CDR3 is CASSPRDRINSYEQYF. The CDR3 nucleotides read TGTGCCAGCTCACCACGGGACAGGATAAACTCCTACGAGCAGTACTTC.